The entry that follows covers one TCR beta chain sequence. Antigen specificity is unknown. Between the trimmed V and J ends, which lost 0 bases and 0 bases, there was a span of 9 bases. The CDR3 contains 15 residues. The germline V gene has CDR1 LNHNV and CDR2 YYDKDF (reference sequence). This entry comes from a study of shared clonotypes between healthy human individuals. Study-wide results and caveats: What limited the represented genetic and exposure-history diversity was the small number of donors.

Researchers ran the assay at a deep level. The table came from immunoSEQ multiplex PCR; TCRdb's copy has only in-frame clones and leaves some out. The table shows some 500,000 clones, with 90% to 96% occurring only once. The TCR comes from a woman under 40 in good health. The sequencing sample was made of naive CD4+ T cells sorted from blood. Subset in this sample: CD45RA+ positively selected. The chain uses TRBV15 and TRBJ2-7; D gene uncertain. The CDR3 loop reads CATSRDTVDSYEQYF. The DNA for the CDR3 is TGTGCCACCAGCAGAGATACTGTTGACTCCTACGAGCAGTACTTC.